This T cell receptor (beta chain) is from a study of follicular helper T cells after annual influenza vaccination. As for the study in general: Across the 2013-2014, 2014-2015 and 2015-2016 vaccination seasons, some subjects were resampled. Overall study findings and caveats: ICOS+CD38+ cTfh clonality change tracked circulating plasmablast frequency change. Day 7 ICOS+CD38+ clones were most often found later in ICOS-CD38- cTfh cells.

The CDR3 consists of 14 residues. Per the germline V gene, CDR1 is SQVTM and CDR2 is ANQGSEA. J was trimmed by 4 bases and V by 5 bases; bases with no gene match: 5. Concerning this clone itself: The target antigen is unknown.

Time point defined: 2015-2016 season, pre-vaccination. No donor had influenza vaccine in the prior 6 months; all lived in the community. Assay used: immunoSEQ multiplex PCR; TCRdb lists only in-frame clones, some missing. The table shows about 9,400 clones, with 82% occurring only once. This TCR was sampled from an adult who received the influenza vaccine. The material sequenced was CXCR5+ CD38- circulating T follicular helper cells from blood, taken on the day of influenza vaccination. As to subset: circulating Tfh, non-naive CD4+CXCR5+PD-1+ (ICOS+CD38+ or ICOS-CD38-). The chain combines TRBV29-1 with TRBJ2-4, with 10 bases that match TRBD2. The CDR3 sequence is CSVLAGDHKNIQYF. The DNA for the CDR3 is TGCAGCGTTCTAGCGGGAGACCATAAAAACATTCAGTACTTC.